The clone carrying this T cell receptor (beta chain) qualifies as medium-sized (0.01 to 0.1%). Its matching antigen is unknown. These data come from a study of PD-1 blockade in classical Hodgkin lymphoma. Study-wide findings and caveats: Compared with baseline, CD4+ but not CD8+ TCR diversity had risen significantly by C4D1. Newly diagnosed patients reportedly trailed healthy donors in baseline TCR diversity. Complete responders entered with baseline diversity on par with newly diagnosed patients, the results showed.

Time point of the sample: cycle 4 day 1 (C4D1), after less than 7 weeks of nivolumab. With no exception, relapse followed autologous stem cell transplantation in all patients, and brentuximab vedotin exposure varied. The assay was immunoSEQ multiplex PCR, and TCRdb's table has in-frame clones only and misses some. The data contain tens of thousands of clones, 70% to 80% of them singletons. This clonotype was sampled from a human donor with classical Hodgkin lymphoma. Material: peripheral blood mononuclear cells (PBMCs), obtained before the fourth cycle of nivolumab.

CDR3 in DNA: TGTGCCAGCAGCCCATCGGACGTAGCCTCCTACGAGCAGTACTTC. Translated, it gives CASSPSDVASYEQYF. The chain joins TRBV5-4 to TRBJ2-7, with D uncertain. Germline V CDR1 and CDR2: SGHNT, YYREEE (reference sequence). The CDR3 runs to 15 residues. Trimming pared 4 bases from V and 0 bases from J, leaving 14 bases between.